This T cell receptor beta chain comes out of a study of shared clonotypes between healthy human individuals. Some clones are missing from TCRdb's copy, which holds only in-frame ones; the method was immunoSEQ multiplex PCR. The table has approximately 1.4 million clones, 98% seen once; the top ten hold roughly 0.45%. V lost 0 bases and J lost 4; bases outside the gene matches: 6. Germline V lookup: CDR1 SGHNT, CDR2 YYREEE (reference sequence). The length of the CDR3 is 16 residues. Investigators divided CD4+ cells into CD45RA+ naive and CD45RA-negative memory subsets. Notes on this clone: Antigen: not known.

General study findings and limits: Sample collection involved blood only; tissue repertoires are likely different. Non-shared clonotypes had lower generation probabilities than clonotypes shared by all four sorted-subset donors.

Sequenced material: naive CD4+ T cells sorted from blood. Subset indicated: CD45RA+ positively selected. This chain uses TRBV5-4 with TRBJ2-1; 8 nucleotides agree with TRBD1. This sequence originates from a man aged 25 to 40 in good health. The CDR3 sequence: CASSLAGTGRYNEQFF. The CDR3 coding sequence is TGTGCCAGCAGCTTGGCTGGGACAGGTCGGTACAATGAGCAGTTCTTC.